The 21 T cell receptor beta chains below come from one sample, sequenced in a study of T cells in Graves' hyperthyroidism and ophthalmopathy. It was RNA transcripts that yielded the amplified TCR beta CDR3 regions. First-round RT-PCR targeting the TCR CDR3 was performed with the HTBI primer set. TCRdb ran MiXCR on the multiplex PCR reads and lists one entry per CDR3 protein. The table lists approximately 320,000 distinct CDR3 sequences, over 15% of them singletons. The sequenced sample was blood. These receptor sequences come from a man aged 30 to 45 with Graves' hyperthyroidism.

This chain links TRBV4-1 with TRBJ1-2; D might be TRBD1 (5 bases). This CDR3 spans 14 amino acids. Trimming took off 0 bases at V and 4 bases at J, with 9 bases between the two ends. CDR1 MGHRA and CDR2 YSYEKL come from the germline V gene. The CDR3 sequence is CASSQEVRVYGYTF. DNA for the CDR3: TGCGCCAGCAGCCAAGAGGTCAGGGTCTATGGCTACACCTTC.

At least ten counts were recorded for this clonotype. The CDR3 reads CSAAGPGPSTDTQYF. The CDR3, as DNA: TGCAGTGCCGCAGGACCCGGACCGTCCACAGATACGCAGTATTTT. V gene TRBV20-1 combines with J gene TRBJ2-3; no clear D gene. This CDR3 comprises 15 residues. Trimming stripped 6 bases from V and 2 bases from J, with 18 bases between. Germline lookup yields CDR1 DFQATT and CDR2 SNEGSKA (reference sequence).

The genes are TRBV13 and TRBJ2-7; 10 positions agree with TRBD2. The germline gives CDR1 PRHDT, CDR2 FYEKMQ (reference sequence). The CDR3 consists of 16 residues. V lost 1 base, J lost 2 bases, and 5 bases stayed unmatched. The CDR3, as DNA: TGTGCCAGCAGCTTAGAACTAGCGGGAAAAACCTACGAGCAGTACTTC. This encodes CASSLELAGKTYEQYF.

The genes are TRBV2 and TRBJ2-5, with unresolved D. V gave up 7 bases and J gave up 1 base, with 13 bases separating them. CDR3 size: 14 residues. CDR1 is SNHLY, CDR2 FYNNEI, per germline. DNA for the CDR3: TGTGCCAGCATATTGTCACAATTCCAAGAGACCCAGTACTTC. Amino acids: CASILSQFQETQYF.

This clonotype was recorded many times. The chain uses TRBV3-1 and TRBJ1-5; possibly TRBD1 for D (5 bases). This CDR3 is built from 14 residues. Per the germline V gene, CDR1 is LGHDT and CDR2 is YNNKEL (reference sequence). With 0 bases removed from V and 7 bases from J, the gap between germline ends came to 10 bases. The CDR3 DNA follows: TGTGCCAGCAGCCAAGATTCGGGGGGGCAGCCCCAGCATTTT. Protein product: CASSQDSGGQPQHF.

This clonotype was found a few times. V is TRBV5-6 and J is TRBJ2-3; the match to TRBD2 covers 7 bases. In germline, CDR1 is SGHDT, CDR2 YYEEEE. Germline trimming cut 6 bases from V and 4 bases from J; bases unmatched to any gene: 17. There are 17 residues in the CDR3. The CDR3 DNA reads TGTGCCAGCAAGTCACAAGTGGGGGATCGGGGGGCAGATACGCAGTATTTT. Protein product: CASKSQVGDRGADTQYF.

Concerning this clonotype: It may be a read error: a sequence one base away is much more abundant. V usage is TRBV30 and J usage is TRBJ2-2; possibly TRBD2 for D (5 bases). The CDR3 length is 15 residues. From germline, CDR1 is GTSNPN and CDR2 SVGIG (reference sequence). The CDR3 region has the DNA TGTGCCTGGAGTCCCTGGGGAGTGAACACCGGGGAGCCGTTTTTT. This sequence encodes CAWSPWGVNTGEPFF.

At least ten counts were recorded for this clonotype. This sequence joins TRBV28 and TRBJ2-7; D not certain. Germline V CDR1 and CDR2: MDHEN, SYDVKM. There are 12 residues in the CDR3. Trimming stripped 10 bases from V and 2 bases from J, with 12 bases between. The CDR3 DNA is TGTGCCACCGACCTACCCCCCTACGAGCAGTACTTC. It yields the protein CATDLPPYEQYF.

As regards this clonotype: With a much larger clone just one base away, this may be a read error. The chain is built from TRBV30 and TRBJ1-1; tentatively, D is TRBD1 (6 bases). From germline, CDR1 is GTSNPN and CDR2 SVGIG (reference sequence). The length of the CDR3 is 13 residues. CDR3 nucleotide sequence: TGTGCCTGGAGTGAAGAGGGGGGGGTGGAAGCTTGCTTT. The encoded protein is CAWSEEGGVEACF.

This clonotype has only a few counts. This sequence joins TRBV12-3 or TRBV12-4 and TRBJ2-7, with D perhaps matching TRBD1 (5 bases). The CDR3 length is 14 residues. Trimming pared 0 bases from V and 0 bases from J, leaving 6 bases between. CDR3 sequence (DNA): TGTGCCAGCAGTTTAGCGGGGCCCTCCTACGAGCAGTACTTC. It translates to CASSLAGPSYEQYF.

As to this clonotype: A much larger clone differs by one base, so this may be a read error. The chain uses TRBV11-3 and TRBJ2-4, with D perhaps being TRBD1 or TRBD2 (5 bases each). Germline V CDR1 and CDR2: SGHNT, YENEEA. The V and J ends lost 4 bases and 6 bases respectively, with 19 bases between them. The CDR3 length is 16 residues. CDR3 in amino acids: CASSYPPRGWANIQYF. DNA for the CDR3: TGTGCCAGCAGCTACCCCCCGAGGGGCTGGGCAAACATTCAGTACTTC.

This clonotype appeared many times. The DNA of the CDR3 is TGTGCCAGCATGGTTTCCGGGTGGGATACGCAGTATTTT. It yields the protein CASMVSGWDTQYF. The V and J genes are TRBV3-1 and TRBJ2-3; D remains ambiguous. Germline values: CDR1 LGHDT, CDR2 YNNKEL (reference sequence). The CDR3 has 13 residues. V was cut by 7 bases and J by 6 bases, with 14 bases left in between.

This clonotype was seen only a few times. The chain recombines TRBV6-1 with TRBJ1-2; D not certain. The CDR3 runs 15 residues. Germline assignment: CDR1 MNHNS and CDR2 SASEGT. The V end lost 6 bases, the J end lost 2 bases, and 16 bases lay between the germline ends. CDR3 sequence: CASRIYADGNYGYTF. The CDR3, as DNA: TGTGCCAGCAGGATTTACGCGGACGGCAACTATGGCTACACCTTC.

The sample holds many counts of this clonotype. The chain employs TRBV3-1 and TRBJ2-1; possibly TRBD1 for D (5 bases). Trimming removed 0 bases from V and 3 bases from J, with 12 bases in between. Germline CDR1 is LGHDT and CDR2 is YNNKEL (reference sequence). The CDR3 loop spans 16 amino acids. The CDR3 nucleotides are TGTGCCAGCAGCCAAGAGAAAACAGGTATCTACAATGAGCAGTTCTTC. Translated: CASSQEKTGIYNEQFF.

As DNA, the CDR3 is TGTGCCAGCAGCGTAGAAAAATCCTCCTACGAGCAGTACTTC. Amino acids: CASSVEKSSYEQYF. The chain employs TRBV9 and TRBJ2-7; no firm D call. CDR1 is SGDLS, CDR2 YYNGEE, per germline. V lost 0 bases and J lost 0, with 7 bases in between. There are 14 residues in the CDR3.

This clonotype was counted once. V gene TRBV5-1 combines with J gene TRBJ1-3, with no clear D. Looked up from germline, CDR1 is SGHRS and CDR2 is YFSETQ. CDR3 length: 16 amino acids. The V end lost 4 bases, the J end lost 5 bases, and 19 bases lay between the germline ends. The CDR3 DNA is TGCGCCAGCAGCCCGCAGGCACGGCCCGATAGAAACACCATATATTTT. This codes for CASSPQARPDRNTIYF.

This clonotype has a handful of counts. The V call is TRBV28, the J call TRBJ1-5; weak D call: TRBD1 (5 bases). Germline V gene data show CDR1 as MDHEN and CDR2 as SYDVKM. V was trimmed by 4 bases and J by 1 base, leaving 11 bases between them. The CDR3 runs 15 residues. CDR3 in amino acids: CASSSWGVSNQPQHF. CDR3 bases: TGTGCCAGCAGTTCATGGGGGGTCAGCAATCAGCCCCAGCATTTT. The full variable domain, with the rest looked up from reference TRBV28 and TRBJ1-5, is DVKVTQSSRYLVKRTGEKVFLECVQDMDHENMFWYRQDPGLGLRLIYFSYDVKMKEKGDIPEGYSVSREKKERFSLILESASTNQTSMYLCASSSWGVSNQPQHFGDGTRLSIL.

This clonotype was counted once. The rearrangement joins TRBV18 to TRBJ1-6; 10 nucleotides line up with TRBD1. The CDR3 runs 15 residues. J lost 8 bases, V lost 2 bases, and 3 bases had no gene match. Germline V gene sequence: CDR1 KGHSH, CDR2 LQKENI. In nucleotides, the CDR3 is TGTGCCAGCTCACCATCGACAGGGGGCGATTCACCCCTCCACTTT. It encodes CASSPSTGGDSPLHF.

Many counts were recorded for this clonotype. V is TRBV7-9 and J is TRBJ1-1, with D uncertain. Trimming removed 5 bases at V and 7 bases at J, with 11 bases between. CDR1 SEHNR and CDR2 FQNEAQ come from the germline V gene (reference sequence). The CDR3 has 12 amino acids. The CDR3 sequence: CASSRGLFEAFF. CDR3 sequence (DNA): TGTGCCAGCAGCCGTGGCCTTTTTGAAGCTTTCTTT.

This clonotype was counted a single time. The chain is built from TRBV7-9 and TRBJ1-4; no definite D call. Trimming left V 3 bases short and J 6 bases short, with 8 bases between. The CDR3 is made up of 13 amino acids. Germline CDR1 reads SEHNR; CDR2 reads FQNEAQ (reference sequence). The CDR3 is CASSLGAHEKLFF. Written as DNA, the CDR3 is TGTGCCAGCAGCTTGGGCGCCCATGAAAAACTGTTTTTT. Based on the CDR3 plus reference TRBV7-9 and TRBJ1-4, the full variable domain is DTGVSQNPRHKITKRGQNVTFRCDPISEHNRLYWYRQTLGQGPEFLTYFQNEAQLEKSRLLSDRFSAERPKGSFSTLEIQRTEQGDSAMYLCASSLGAHEKLFFGSGTQLSVL.

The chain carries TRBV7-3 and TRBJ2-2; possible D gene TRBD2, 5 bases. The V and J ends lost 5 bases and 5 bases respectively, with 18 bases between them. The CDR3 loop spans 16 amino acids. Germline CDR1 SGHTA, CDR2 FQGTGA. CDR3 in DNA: TGTGCCAGCAGCCCCCGCGGGCCCCCGGGGACCGGGGAGCTGTTTTTT. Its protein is CASSPRGPPGTGELFF.